This T cell receptor (beta chain) stems from a study of blood T cells in healthy people across ages. Overall study findings and caveats: The study found more naive CD4+ cells and higher diversity in long-lived than aged donors.

It was with a sample-barcoded 5' primer and a J-beta primer mix that a second PCR of roughly 6 to 11 cycles was run. TCRdb independently ran MiXCR on the 5' RACE reads; one entry per CDR3 protein. The sample consists of about 1.6 million distinct CDR3 sequences, around 35% of them appearing once. Germline V CDR1 and CDR2: SNHLY, FYNNEI. The CDR3 runs to 13 residues. V lost 5 bases, J lost 7 bases, and 14 bases lay in between. Turning to this clonotype: The antigen is unknown.

Sequencing input: blood. The source is a woman in her 30s in good health. V is TRBV2 and J is TRBJ2-5, with D possibly matching TRBD1 (6 bases). The CDR3 coding sequence is TGTGCCAGCAGTCTGATACAGGGTCGGACCCAGTACTTC. Its translation is CASSLIQGRTQYF. Drawing the rest from reference TRBV2 and TRBJ2-5, the complete variable domain is EPEVTQTPSHQVTQMGQEVILRCVPISNHLYFYWYRQILGQKVEFLVSFYNNEISEKSEIFDDQFSVERPDGSNFTLKIRSTKLEDSAMYFCASSLIQGRTQYFGPGTRLLVL.